This TCR beta chain stems from a study of T cell repertoires in cytomegalovirus infection. About the research overall: Selected CMV epitopes included recently identified HLA-C-restricted ones as well as well-studied HLA-B-restricted ones. Broader study findings: There were HLA-C-restricted CMV-specific TCR beta clonotypes dominating the ex vivo response. The study identified carriers of CMV plus the relevant HLA from cumulative public TCR beta family frequency.

One entry per CDR3 protein, called by TCRdb with MiXCR from the reads. The sample lists hundreds of thousands of distinct CDR3 sequences; roughly 43% were seen once. Trimming took 1 base from V and 3 from J, leaving 10 bases between them. The CDR3 sequence is 14 residues long. Looked up from germline, CDR1 is SGHTA and CDR2 is FQGNSA. This clonotype was observed many times. Its antigen is unidentified. The rearrangement joins TRBV7-2 to TRBJ2-7; weak D call: TRBD1 (5 bases). Here the sequenced sample was cultured PBMCs, taken from culture after CMV antigen stimulation. The sequence derives from a human donor in good health (CMV status not recorded). Some clones in this sample may be carry-over from other donors' samples. The CDR3 region has the DNA TGTGCCAGCAGCTTAGGGGGCTGGAACTACGAGCAGTACTTC. It translates to CASSLGGWNYEQYF.